This TCR beta chain came from a study of radiotherapy plus CTLA-4 blockade in lung cancer. Produced via immunoSEQ multiplex PCR; TCRdb's table is partial and in-frame only. The sample contains 90,000 to 150,000 clones, about 77% of which appear only once. This CDR3 has 14 residues. Germline values: CDR1 SGHRS, CDR2 YFSETQ. V shed 6 bases and J 6 bases; nucleotides not matched to a gene: 7. The sample in question was peripheral blood, obtained from a patient treated with radiotherapy plus ipilimumab. This TCR derives from a human donor with non-small cell lung cancer who had a partial response to radiotherapy plus ipilimumab. This sequence joins TRBV5-1 and TRBJ2-3; 10 nucleotides align to TRBD2. CDR3: CASKREGLADTQYF. In DNA form, the CDR3 reads TGCGCCAGCAAGCGGGAGGGCCTGGCGGATACGCAGTATTTT.